This T cell receptor beta chain was recorded in a study of regulatory T cells in long-lasting Graves disease. This CDR3 is built from 16 residues. With V trimmed by 0 bases and J by 8 bases, 9 bases remained unmatched. Germline assignment: CDR1 MGHRA and CDR2 YSYEKL. Time point in this sample: newly diagnosed GD, antithyroid drugs for less than 3 months. Making the TCR library involved RNA that had been extracted from PBMCs. Sequencing libraries for TCR beta were prepared with iRepertoire HTBI primers and Arm-PCR of CDR3 regions. TCRdb analysed the multiplex PCR reads with MiXCR anew, one entry per CDR3 protein. This sample has 350,000 to 450,000 distinct CDR3 sequences; roughly 17% occur once, and the top ten carry 30%. These data were likewise used in another study, on T cells in Graves' hyperthyroidism and ophthalmopathy.

This sequence joins TRBV4-1 and TRBJ1-2, with TRBD1 identical over 10 bases. The material was peripheral blood mononuclear cells (PBMCs), obtained at new diagnosis, from a patient treated with antithyroid drugs. The sequence derives from a man between 40 and 49 years old with Graves disease. The DNA of the CDR3 is TGCGCCAGCAGCCAAGATTCCCGACAGGGGGCTTGGGGCTACACCTTC. Protein: CASSQDSRQGAWGYTF.